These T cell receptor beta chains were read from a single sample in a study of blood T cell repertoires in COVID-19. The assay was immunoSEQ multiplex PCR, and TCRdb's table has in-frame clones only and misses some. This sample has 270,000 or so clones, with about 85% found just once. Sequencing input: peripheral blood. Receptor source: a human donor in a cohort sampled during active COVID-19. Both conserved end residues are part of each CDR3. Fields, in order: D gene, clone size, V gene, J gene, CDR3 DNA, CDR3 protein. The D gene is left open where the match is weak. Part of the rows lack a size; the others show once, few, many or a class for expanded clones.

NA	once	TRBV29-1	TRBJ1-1	TGCAGCGTCGAGCGAACAGGCGCTGAAGCTTTCTTT	CSVERTGAEAFF
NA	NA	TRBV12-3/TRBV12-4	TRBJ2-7	TGTGCCAGCAGGGTACACCGGGGGAAGCAGTACTTC	CASRVHRGKQYF
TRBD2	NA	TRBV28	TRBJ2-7	TGTGCCAGCAGTTTAAGCCTAGCGGGATGGGGCGAGCAGTACTTC	CASSLSLAGWGEQYF
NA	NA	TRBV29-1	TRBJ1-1	TGCAGCGTTTCAGAGACTCCCGGTGCTGAAGCTTTCTTT	CSVSETPGAEAFF
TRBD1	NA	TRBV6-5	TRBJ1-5	TGTGCCAGCATTACCCAGGGGGCGACGCAGCCCCAGCATTTT	CASITQGATQPQHF
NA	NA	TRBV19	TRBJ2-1	TGTGCCAGTCAGTATGAGCGTGCGCGGGCAGGAGTAAATGAGCAGTTCTTC	CASQYERARAGVNEQFF
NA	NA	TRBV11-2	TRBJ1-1	TGTGCCAGCAGCCATAAAGGGGACACTGAAGCTTTCTTT	CASSHKGDTEAFF
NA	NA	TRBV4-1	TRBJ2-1	TGCGCCAGCAGCCAACCCCCCCTGACGGGTGAGCAGTTCTTC	CASSQPPLTGEQFF
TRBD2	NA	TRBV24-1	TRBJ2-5	TGTGCCACCAGTGACTCCTGGGGGACTAGCGGGAAAGAGACCCAGTACTTC	CATSDSWGTSGKETQYF
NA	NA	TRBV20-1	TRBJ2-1	TGCAGTGCTAGTCGCCAGTACAATGAGCAGTTCTTC	CSASRQYNEQFF
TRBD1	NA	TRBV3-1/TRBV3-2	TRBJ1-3	TGTGCCAGCAGTCGGGGAGGGGACAGGGGAAACACCATATATTTT	CASSRGGDRGNTIYF
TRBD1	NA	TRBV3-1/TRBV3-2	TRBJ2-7	TGTGCCAGCAGCCAGGGGACAGAATACGAGCAGTACTTC	CASSQGTEYEQYF
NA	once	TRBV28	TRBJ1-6	TGTGCCAGCAGTTTTAGCCAGGGATGGGCAAATTCACCCCTCCACTTT	CASSFSQGWANSPLHF
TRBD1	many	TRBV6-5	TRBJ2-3	TGTGCCAGCAGGTGGACAGGGGATGGGTATAATACGCAGTATTTT	CASRWTGDGYNTQYF
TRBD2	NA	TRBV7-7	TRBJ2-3	TGTGCTAGCAGCAAAACTAGCGGGAGGGGAGATACGCAGTATTTT	CASSKTSGRGDTQYF
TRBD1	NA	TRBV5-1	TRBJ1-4	TGCGCCAGCAGCGGGCAGGGGGCGCAGAATGAAAAACTGTTTTTT	CASSGQGAQNEKLFF
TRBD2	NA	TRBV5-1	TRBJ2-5	TGCGCCAGCAGCCCCCAATCGGGAGGTACTGAGACCCAGTACTTC	CASSPQSGGTETQYF
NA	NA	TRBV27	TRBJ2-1	TGTGCCAGCAGCCCACGGGACTCCACCTACAATGAGCAGTTCTTC	CASSPRDSTYNEQFF
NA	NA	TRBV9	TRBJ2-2	TGTGCCAGCAGTCCCTTGCCGGGATCGACCGGGGAGCTGTTTTTT	CASSPLPGSTGELFF
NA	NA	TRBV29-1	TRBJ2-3	TGCAGCGTAAACAGGGAATCGGATACGCAGTATTTT	CSVNRESDTQYF
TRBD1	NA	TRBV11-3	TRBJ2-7	TGTGCCAGCAGCTTGCGGTGGGACAGAGCGGAGTGCTACGAGCAGTACTTC	CASSLRWDRAECYEQYF
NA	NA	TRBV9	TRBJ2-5	TGTGCCAGCAGCGCGCTACTCGGGCAGGGGACAAAAGAGACCCAGTACTTC	CASSALLGQGTKETQYF
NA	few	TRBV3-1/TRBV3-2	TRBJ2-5	TGTGCCGGCTCCGGGAGTCCACAAGAGACCCAGTACTTC	CAGSGSPQETQYF
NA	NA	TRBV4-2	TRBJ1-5	TGTGCCAGCAGCCAAGATAGAACCCGTACAGATCAGCCCCAGCATTTT	CASSQDRTRTDQPQHF
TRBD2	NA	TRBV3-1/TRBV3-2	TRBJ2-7	TGTGCCAGCAGCCAAGGGGGGGGGTCTCGGTACGAGCAGTACTTC	CASSQGGGSRYEQYF
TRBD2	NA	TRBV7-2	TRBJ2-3	TGTGCCAGCAGCTCCGGGACTAGTGGGAATACGCAGTATTTT	CASSSGTSGNTQYF
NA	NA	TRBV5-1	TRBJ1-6	TGCGCCAGCAGCGCAGGGTTAGGCTCCTATAATTCACCCCTCCACTTT	CASSAGLGSYNSPLHF
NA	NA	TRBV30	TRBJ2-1	TGTGCCTGGAGTGTAACAGTTAACTACAATGAGCAGTTCTTC	CAWSVTVNYNEQFF
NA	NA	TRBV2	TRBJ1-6	TGTGCCAGCTGTTCGGGTCTTAATTCACCCCTCCACTTT	CASCSGLNSPLHF
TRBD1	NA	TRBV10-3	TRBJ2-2	TGTGCCATCAGTCCGGGACAGGGGGCCCCCGGGGAGCTGTTTTTT	CAISPGQGAPGELFF
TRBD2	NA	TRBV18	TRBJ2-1	TGTGCCAGCTCACCCCGGGGGGGTCGGGACAATGAGCAGTTCTTC	CASSPRGGRDNEQFF
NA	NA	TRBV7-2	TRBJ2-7	TGTGCCAGCAGCTTAGGACAGAGCTCCTACGAGCAGTACTTC	CASSLGQSSYEQYF
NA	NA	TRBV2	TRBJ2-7	TGTGCCAGCAGTGAAGCTTCAGGGCCCACCTACGAGCAGTACTTC	CASSEASGPTYEQYF
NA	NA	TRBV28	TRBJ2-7	TGTGCCAGCAGCTACCATTCAGGGTCATCGTACGAGCAGTACTTC	CASSYHSGSSYEQYF
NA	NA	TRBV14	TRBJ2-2	TGTGCCAGCAGCCGAGATCTGAACACCGGGGAGCTGTTTTTT	CASSRDLNTGELFF